Shown below are 20 T cell receptor beta chains from a single sample sequenced in a study of identical twins. A single record per CDR3 protein comes from TCRdb applying MiXCR to the 5' RACE reads. The sample carries approximately 700,000 distinct CDR3 sequences, about 20% recorded once. The sample was also reused in another study, on T cells expressing NK-cell markers.

Sequenced sample: PBMCs. Source of these receptors: a woman between 18 and 29 years old in good health.

This clonotype was seen more than once but under ten times. This CDR3 is CSARDLSGLNTEAFF. CDR3 coding DNA: TGCAGTGCTAGAGATCTAAGCGGACTGAACACTGAAGCTTTCTTT. The chain couples TRBV20-1 to TRBJ1-1; D is undetermined. In germline, CDR1 is DFQATT, CDR2 SNEGSKA (reference sequence). Trimming shortened V by 0 bases and J by 0 bases, and 11 bases separated the two germline ends. This CDR3 contains 15 residues.

The chain carries TRBV7-2 and TRBJ2-5; TRBD1 might be the D (6 bases). Germline V lookup: CDR1 SGHTA, CDR2 FQGNSA. Trimming removed 1 base at V and 3 bases at J, with 15 bases between. The CDR3 is made up of 16 amino acids. The DNA of the CDR3 is TGTGCCAGCAGCTTAGATCCGGGACATCCCGAAGAGACCCAGTACTTC. This codes for CASSLDPGHPEETQYF.

This clonotype was picked up a small number of times. The rearrangement links TRBV12-3 or TRBV12-4 to TRBJ2-7, with D perhaps given as TRBD1 or TRBD2 (6 bases each). The CDR3 extends over 12 amino acids. V gave up 3 bases and J gave up 5 bases, with 8 bases separating them. The CDR3 sequence: CASSFRGHEQYF. The CDR3 region has the DNA TGTGCCAGCAGTTTTCGGGGGCACGAGCAGTACTTC.

This clonotype came up a few times. This chain joins TRBV6-5 and TRBJ1-2; no clear D. Between the trimmed V and J ends, which lost 3 bases and 1 base, there was a span of 12 bases. Germline V gene lookup returns CDR1 MNHEY and CDR2 SVGAGI. This CDR3 is built from 15 residues. The CDR3 region has the DNA TGTGCCAGCAGTTATTCGTTCGCGGTTAACTATGGCTACACCTTC. This sequence encodes CASSYSFAVNYGYTF.

This clonotype has a count of ten or more. This chain links TRBV5-1 with TRBJ2-1; D gene uncertain. Trimming removed 0 bases at V and 5 bases at J, with 15 bases between. CDR1 SGHRS and CDR2 YFSETQ come from the germline V gene. The CDR3 totals 16 residues. The CDR3 protein is CASSLALWPPDNEQFF. DNA of the CDR3: TGCGCCAGCAGCTTGGCTTTGTGGCCTCCGGACAATGAGCAGTTCTTC.

DNA of the CDR3: TGTGCCAGTAGTATAGGGATCGGGACAGGGTTCGAGCAGTACTTC. It specifies CASSIGIGTGFEQYF. This rearrangement joins TRBV19 to TRBJ2-7; 9 bases align to TRBD1. Germline lookup yields CDR1 LNHDA and CDR2 SQIVND (reference sequence). V lost 1 base, J lost 6 bases, and 7 bases stayed unmatched. The CDR3 is made up of 15 amino acids.

The V and J genes are TRBV20-1 and TRBJ1-2; the D is unclear. Germline assignment: CDR1 DFQATT and CDR2 SNEGSKA (reference sequence). This CDR3 is built from 10 residues. V was shortened by 5 bases and J by 6 bases, with 7 bases between the two germline ends. In nucleotides, the CDR3 is TGCAGTGCTCGAGCGGATGGCTACACCTTC. Translation: CSARADGYTF.

This clonotype has only one observation. The V and J genes are TRBV30 and TRBJ2-3, with 7 bases aligning to TRBD1. The J segment lost 6 bases and the V segment lost 2 bases, leaving 11 bases of the junction unmatched. From germline, CDR1 is GTSNPN and CDR2 SVGIG (reference sequence). CDR3 length equals 15 residues. CDR3 sequence reads: CAWSPVDRAGDTQYF. For the CDR3, the DNA is TGTGCCTGGAGTCCAGTCGACAGGGCTGGTGATACGCAGTATTTT.

The sample holds a few counts of this clonotype. This rearrangement joins TRBV2 to TRBJ2-3, with D perhaps TRBD1 (6 bases). The CDR3 loop spans 15 amino acids. V was clipped by 7 bases and J by 0 bases, with 14 bases between them. Germline V gives CDR1 SNHLY, CDR2 FYNNEI. The CDR3 DNA follows: TGTGCCAGCATTCGGGACACCTCTAGCACAGATACGCAGTATTTT. Translating it yields CASIRDTSSTDTQYF.

Only a few counts were recorded for this clonotype. The chain joins TRBV6-6 to TRBJ2-7; a possible D gene is TRBD1 (6 bases). The CDR3 consists of 13 residues. V gave up 5 bases and J gave up 6 bases, with 14 bases separating them. Germline lookup yields CDR1 MNHNY and CDR2 SVGAGI (reference sequence). The CDR3 region has the DNA TGTGCCAGCAGTCCCCTCGTAGGGGGCGAGCAGTACTTC. Translating it yields CASSPLVGGEQYF.

The genes are TRBV5-1 and TRBJ2-1; D gene uncertain. Germline V lookup: CDR1 SGHRS, CDR2 YFSETQ. The CDR3 runs to 16 residues. The V and J ends lost 4 bases and 6 bases respectively, with 20 bases between them. The CDR3 loop is CASSPYIITKANEQFF. In nucleotides, the CDR3 is TGCGCCAGCAGCCCATATATAATTACTAAGGCCAATGAGCAGTTCTTC.

The chain joins TRBV20-1 to TRBJ2-7; TRBD2 agrees at 11 bases. CDR1 is DFQATT, CDR2 SNEGSKA, per germline (reference sequence). Trimming removed 2 bases from V and 3 bases from J; junction bases left unmatched: 6. This CDR3 comprises 15 residues. CDR3: CSARYTSGGYYEQYF. CDR3 DNA sequence: TGCAGTGCTAGATATACTAGCGGGGGTTACTACGAGCAGTACTTC.

This clonotype has a handful of counts. The chain employs TRBV12-3 or TRBV12-4 and TRBJ2-1; D is possibly TRBD1 or TRBD2 (6 bases each). V lost 1 base to trimming and J lost 7 bases, with 14 bases between them. This CDR3 has 15 amino acids. The DNA of the CDR3 is TGTGCCAGCAGTTTAGAAGCCGGGGGCCTGAATGAGCAGTTCTTC. It codes for CASSLEAGGLNEQFF.

The CDR3 region has the DNA TGTGCCAGCAGCCCAGGGTCGAGGCTATCCTACGAGCAGTACTTC. Protein sequence: CASSPGSRLSYEQYF. The chain recombines TRBV12-3 or TRBV12-4 with TRBJ2-7; TRBD1 is a possible D gene (5 bases). This CDR3 region has 15 residues. V shed 6 bases and J shed 1 base, with 16 bases lying between them.

This clonotype was counted only a few times. The chain couples TRBV12-3 or TRBV12-4 to TRBJ1-5; TRBD1 matches at 7 bases. The J segment lost 7 bases and the V segment lost 6 bases, leaving 12 bases of the junction unmatched. This CDR3 is 15 amino acids long. DNA for the CDR3: TGTGCCAGCAGCCTTCGACAGGGTTTGTGGCAGCCCCAGCATTTT. Encoded protein: CASSLRQGLWQPQHF.

The chain joins TRBV6-6 to TRBJ2-7; TRBD2 matches 8 bases. The V gene's germline CDR1 is MNHNY and CDR2 SVGAGI (reference sequence). This CDR3 has 13 residues. J gave up 4 bases and V 8 bases, and 7 bases lay outside the gene matches. This CDR3 is CASGTSKIYEQYF. CDR3 bases: TGTGCCAGCGGGACTAGTAAAATATACGAGCAGTACTTC.

V usage is TRBV12-3 or TRBV12-4 and J usage is TRBJ2-3; D remains unclear. This CDR3 has 14 amino acids. Deletions cut 4 bases from V and 6 bases from J, with 14 bases between. The CDR3 DNA follows: TGTGCCAGCAGTTCGAGGAGACCAATGGATACGCAGTATTTT. This gives the protein CASSSRRPMDTQYF.

V usage is TRBV6-5 and J usage is TRBJ2-5, with D unresolved. The CDR3 has 11 residues. CDR1 is MNHEY, CDR2 SVGAGI, per germline. Trimming took off 6 bases at V and 4 bases at J, with 6 bases between the two ends. The CDR3 DNA reads TGTGCCAGCAGAACTACAGAGACCCAGTACTTC. It codes for CASRTTETQYF.

This clonotype was found a few times. This sequence joins TRBV20-1 and TRBJ2-3; 9 nucleotides align to TRBD2. The CDR3 runs 17 residues. Per germline, CDR1 DFQATT and CDR2 SNEGSKA (reference sequence). V dropped 0 bases and J dropped 2; count of bases not matched to a gene: 9. The CDR3 loop reads CSARDLGASGDTDTQYF. CDR3 nucleotides: TGCAGTGCTAGAGATCTGGGGGCTAGCGGGGACACAGATACGCAGTATTTT.

This clonotype has only a few counts. The V call is TRBV7-2, the J call TRBJ1-4, with D possibly matching TRBD1 (5 bases). The CDR3 is made up of 14 amino acids. Germline CDR1 SGHTA, CDR2 FQGNSA. The germline V and J ends were trimmed by 3 bases and 10 bases, with 15 bases remaining between them. The CDR3, as DNA: TGTGCCAGCAGCTTTTTCTTGGGGGAGGGAAAACTGTTTTTT. Its protein product is CASSFFLGEGKLFF. The variable domain in full, completed from reference TRBV7-2 and TRBJ1-4, reads GAGVSQSPSNKVTEKGKDVELRCDPISGHTALYWYRQSLGQGLEFLIYFQGNSAPDKSGLPSDRFSAERTGGSVSTLTIQRTQQEDSAVYLCASSFFLGEGKLFFGSGTQLSVL.